The next 17 T cell receptor beta chains were all read from a single sample in a study of blood T cell repertoires in COVID-19. The assay was immunoSEQ multiplex PCR, and TCRdb's table has in-frame clones only and misses some. The sample has under 200,000 clones, approximately 83% seen once; the top ten hold 1.5%. Source material: peripheral blood. The receptors originated from a human donor in a cohort sampled during active COVID-19.

This clone is a singleton in its sample. The genes are TRBV5-6 and TRBJ1-6, with 10 nucleotides matching TRBD1. The V segment lost 3 bases and the J segment 9 bases; nucleotides outside the gene matches: 6. The CDR3 spans 15 residues. Per germline, CDR1 SGHDT and CDR2 YYEEEE. This CDR3 reads CASSSPGQGSSPLHF. The CDR3 nucleotides read TGTGCCAGCAGCTCCCCGGGACAGGGGTCTTCACCCCTCCACTTT.

In this sample, this clone turned up once. This rearrangement joins TRBV6-2 or TRBV6-3 to TRBJ2-3; 12 nucleotides line up with TRBD2. This CDR3 has 15 amino acids. Losses at the gene ends were 5 bases for V and 4 bases for J; bases not matched to a gene: 4. The germline CDR1 and CDR2 sequences are MNHEY and SVGEGT. The CDR3 loop reads CASSQLAGGADTQYF. The CDR3 DNA reads TGTGCCAGCAGTCAACTAGCGGGGGGAGCAGATACGCAGTATTTT.

The V gene is TRBV12-3 or TRBV12-4, the J gene TRBJ2-7; D is undetermined. CDR3 length equals 13 residues. V dropped 8 bases and J dropped 1 base, with 12 bases sitting between them. The CDR3 reads CASADSRSYEQYF. For the CDR3, the DNA is TGTGCCAGCGCCGATAGCCGATCCTACGAGCAGTACTTC.

CDR3 amino acids: CASFRDTSTDTQYF. CDR3 bases: TGTGCCAGCTTCCGGGACACTAGCACAGATACGCAGTATTTT. The chain couples TRBV18 to TRBJ2-3; D may be TRBD1 (6 bases). Deletions cut 7 bases from V and 0 bases from J, with 11 bases between. The CDR3 loop spans 14 amino acids. Germline V gene lookup returns CDR1 KGHSH and CDR2 LQKENI.

The V and J genes are TRBV11-2 and TRBJ1-2; D not resolved. The CDR3 runs to 13 residues. V lost 1 base, J lost 5 bases, and 8 bases lay in between. CDR1 and CDR2 from the germline V gene are SGHAT and FQNNGV. The CDR3 nucleotides read TGTGCCAGCAGCTTAGTCGGGTTTTATGGCTACACCTTC. This translates into CASSLVGFYGYTF.

This clone was counted only a few times. The chain has TRBV19 and TRBJ2-7, with TRBD1 as a possible D gene (5 bases). Trimming pared 4 bases from V and 1 base from J, leaving 8 bases between. From germline, CDR1 is LNHDA and CDR2 SQIVND (reference sequence). The CDR3 runs 13 residues. The CDR3 loop reads CASSTQGSYEQYF. The CDR3 DNA sequence: TGTGCCAGTAGTACCCAGGGTTCCTACGAGCAGTACTTC.

CDR3 sequence reads: CASSSPGTPNTGELFF. CDR3 coding DNA: TGTGCCAGCAGTTCTCCCGGGACACCAAACACCGGGGAGCTGTTTTTT. The chain links TRBV28 to TRBJ2-2; perhaps TRBD1 as D (6 bases). The V gene lost 4 bases and the J gene lost 2 bases, with 14 bases spanning the gap. This CDR3 has 16 amino acids. Germline values: CDR1 MDHEN, CDR2 SYDVKM.

V gene TRBV7-2 combines with J gene TRBJ2-3; 10 nucleotides agree with TRBD2. Germline CDR1 and CDR2: SGHTA and FQGNSA. J gave up 5 bases and V 4 bases, and 9 bases lay outside the gene matches. This CDR3 comprises 16 residues. This CDR3 is CASSSGAGGRGDTQYF. The CDR3 coding sequence is TGTGCCAGCAGCTCCGGAGCGGGAGGGCGGGGAGATACGCAGTATTTT.

A note on this clone: The sample carries other DNA sequences with the same CDR3. The chain's CDR3 is CASSRGGADTQYF. In nucleotides, the CDR3 is TGTGCCAGCAGTCGGGGGGGGGCAGATACGCAGTATTTT. The V and J genes are TRBV6-5 and TRBJ2-3; TRBD2 matches 8 bases. The CDR3 runs 13 residues. The germline gives CDR1 MNHEY, CDR2 SVGAGI. Unmatched junction bases numbered 2, after V lost 5 bases and J lost 4 bases.

The count of this clone is one. V and J are TRBV6-5 and TRBJ2-7, with D tentatively TRBD1 (5 bases). Trimming removed 6 bases at V and 3 bases at J, with 9 bases between. CDR3 length: 12 residues. Germline V gene sequence: CDR1 MNHEY, CDR2 SVGAGI. The chain's CDR3 is CASRKQDYEQYF. The DNA of the CDR3 is TGTGCCAGCAGGAAACAGGACTACGAGCAGTACTTC.

V is TRBV9 and J is TRBJ2-7; 7 bases agree with TRBD1. Trimming at V came to 4 bases and at J to 3 bases, leaving 7 bases not matched to a gene. Looked up from germline, CDR1 is SGDLS and CDR2 is YYNGEE. This CDR3 has 14 amino acids. The CDR3 reads CASSPHPGGYEQYF. The CDR3 nucleotides are TGTGCCAGCAGCCCTCACCCAGGGGGCTACGAGCAGTACTTC. Complete variable domain (other parts from reference TRBV9 and TRBJ2-7): DSGVTQTPKHLITATGQRVTLRCSPRSGDLSVYWYQQSLDQGLQFLIQYYNGEERAKGNILERFSAQQFPDLHSELNLSSLELGDSALYFCASSPHPGGYEQYFGPGTRLTVT.

The chain uses TRBV7-6 and TRBJ2-7; 7 bases match TRBD2. Trimming took 6 bases from V and 1 from J; bases not matched to a gene: 6. The CDR3 has 14 residues. The germline gives CDR1 SGHVS, CDR2 FNYEAQ. The CDR3 region has the DNA TGTGCCAGCAGGTCGGGCGGGGGTTCCTACGAGCAGTACTTC. It encodes CASRSGGGSYEQYF.

The rearrangement links TRBV6-2 or TRBV6-3 to TRBJ2-3; 9 nucleotides match TRBD2. V trimming: 2 bases; J trimming: 1 base; junction bases outside the gene matches: 4. This CDR3 comprises 16 residues. The germline V gene encodes CDR1 MNHEY and CDR2 SVGEGT. CDR3 loop: CASSYPAGGGTDTQYF. For the CDR3, the DNA is TGTGCCAGCAGTTACCCAGCGGGAGGCGGCACAGATACGCAGTATTTT.

The chain recombines TRBV5-6 with TRBJ2-5; 10 bases map to TRBD2. Trimming removed 4 bases from V and 5 bases from J; junction bases left unmatched: 5. The germline gives CDR1 SGHDT, CDR2 YYEEEE. The CDR3 is made up of 14 amino acids. CDR3: CASSPSGGKETQYF. The CDR3 DNA sequence: TGTGCCAGCAGCCCTAGCGGGGGCAAGGAGACCCAGTACTTC.

The chain has TRBV7-2 and TRBJ2-5, with a possible D match to TRBD2 (6 bases). The germline V gene encodes CDR1 SGHTA and CDR2 FQGNSA. There are 12 residues in the CDR3. V lost 4 bases and J 7 bases, leaving 10 bases between the germline ends. This CDR3 is CASSSNGGTQYF. The DNA of the CDR3 is TGTGCCAGCAGCTCCAACGGGGGGACCCAGTACTTC.

The chain employs TRBV19 and TRBJ2-1; D not certain. The CDR3 sequence is 17 residues long. From germline, CDR1 is LNHDA and CDR2 SQIVND (reference sequence). Trimming shortened V by 1 base and J by 0 bases, and 13 bases separated the two germline ends. CDR3 coding DNA: TGTGCCAGTAGTATAGCCCCTCCGCGGAGCTCCTACAATGAGCAGTTCTTC. Translating it yields CASSIAPPRSSYNEQFF.

The chain recombines TRBV4-2 with TRBJ2-2; 11 positions agree with TRBD2. V lost 0 bases and J lost 4; bases outside the gene matches: 10. This CDR3 contains 19 residues. Germline loops: CDR1 LGHNA, CDR2 YNFKEQ. The CDR3, as DNA: TGTGCCAGCAGCCAAGAGGCAATAGCGGGAGGGCCTCGCACCGGGGAGCTGTTTTTT. Its translation: CASSQEAIAGGPRTGELFF.